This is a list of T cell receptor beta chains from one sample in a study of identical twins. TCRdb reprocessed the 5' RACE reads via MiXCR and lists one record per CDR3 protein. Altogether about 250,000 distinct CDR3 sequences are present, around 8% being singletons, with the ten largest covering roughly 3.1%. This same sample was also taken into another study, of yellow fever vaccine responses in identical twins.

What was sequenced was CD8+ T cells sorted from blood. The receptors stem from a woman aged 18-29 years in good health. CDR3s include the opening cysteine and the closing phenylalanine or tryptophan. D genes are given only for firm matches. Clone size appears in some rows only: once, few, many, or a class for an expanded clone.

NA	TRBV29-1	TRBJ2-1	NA	TGCAGCGTTTGGGACGGGGGGCAGTTCTTC	CSVWDGGQFF
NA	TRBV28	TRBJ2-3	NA	TGTGCCAGCAGCTTCTGGCGGGGGCCCACAGATACGCAGTATTTT	CASSFWRGPTDTQYF
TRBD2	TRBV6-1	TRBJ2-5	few	TGTGCCAGCAGTGAAGCAGCCGGGGGGGCGAAGACCCAGTACTTC	CASSEAAGGAKTQYF
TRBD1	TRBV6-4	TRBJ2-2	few	TGTGCCAGCAGTGACTCACAGGGGGCCGGGGAGCTGTTTTTT	CASSDSQGAGELFF
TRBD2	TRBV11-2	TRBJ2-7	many	TGTGCCAGCAGCTTAGAGGTAGCGAGCGGGAGGTCGTACGAGCAGTACTTC	CASSLEVASGRSYEQYF
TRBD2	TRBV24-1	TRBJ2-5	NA	TGTGCCACCATTCTGGCTAGCGGGAGGAAGGAGACCCAGTACTTC	CATILASGRKETQYF
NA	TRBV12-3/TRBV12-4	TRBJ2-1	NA	TGTGCCAGCAGTCCGCTGGCGGGGGCAGGCCATGAGCAGTTCTTC	CASSPLAGAGHEQFF
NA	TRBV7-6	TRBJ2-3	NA	TGTGCCAGCAGCGCCGACGTCGGGAGCTCTACGCAGTATTTT	CASSADVGSSTQYF
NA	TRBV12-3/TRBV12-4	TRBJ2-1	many	TGTGCCAGCGGGTCAAACTACAATGAGCAGTTCTTC	CASGSNYNEQFF
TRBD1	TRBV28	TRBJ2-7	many	TGTGCCAGCAGTCATACGGGACAGGGAAGCTCCTACGAGCAGTACTTC	CASSHTGQGSSYEQYF
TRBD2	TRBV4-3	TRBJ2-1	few	TGCGCCAGCAGCCAAGAAGGCGGCGGGGGGTTAGGTGATGAGCAGTTCTTC	CASSQEGGGGLGDEQFF
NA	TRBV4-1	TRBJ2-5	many	TGCGCCAGCAGCCATCATAGGGGGGAAGAGACCCAGTACTTC	CASSHHRGEETQYF
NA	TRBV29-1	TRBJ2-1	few	TGCAGCGTTGAACTACAGGTCAACTACAATGAGCAGTTCTTC	CSVELQVNYNEQFF
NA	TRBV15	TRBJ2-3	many	TGTGCCACCAGTTTGCGCACAGATACGCAGTATTTT	CATSLRTDTQYF
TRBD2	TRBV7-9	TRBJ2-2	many	TGTGCCAGCAGCCACCCTAGCGGGGGCAACACCGGGGAGCTGTTTTTT	CASSHPSGGNTGELFF
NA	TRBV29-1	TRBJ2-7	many	TGCAGCGCCCATTTAGCGGCCTCCTACGAGCAGTACTTC	CSAHLAASYEQYF
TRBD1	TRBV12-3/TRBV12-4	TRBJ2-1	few	TGTGCCAGCAGGCCCCCCGGGACAGGGGGCCACAATGAGCAGTTCTTC	CASRPPGTGGHNEQFF
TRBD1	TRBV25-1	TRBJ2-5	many	TGTGCCAGCGAACAGGGGGTAGAGACCCAGTACTTC	CASEQGVETQYF
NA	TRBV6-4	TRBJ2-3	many	TGTGCCAGCAGTGATAAGGACACAGATACGCAGTATTTT	CASSDKDTDTQYF
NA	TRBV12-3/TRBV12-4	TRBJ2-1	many	TGTGCCAGCAGCCAGGGGGGGCGCTACAATGAGCAGTTCTTC	CASSQGGRYNEQFF
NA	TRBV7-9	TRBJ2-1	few	TGTGCCAGCAGCTTAGTCTCTGTGAGGGCCCGGGACAATGAGCAGTTCTTC	CASSLVSVRARDNEQFF
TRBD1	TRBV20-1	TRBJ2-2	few	TGCAGTGCTAGAGATCGGGACAGGAGTTACACCGGGGAGCTGTTTTTT	CSARDRDRSYTGELFF
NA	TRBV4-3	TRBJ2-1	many	TGCGCCAGCAGCCAGGGGTCCGGCAATGAGCAGTTCTTC	CASSQGSGNEQFF
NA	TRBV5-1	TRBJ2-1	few	TGCGCCAGCAGCTTGGGGGCCTTTCCGCAGGGCTCCTACAATGAGCAGTTCTTC	CASSLGAFPQGSYNEQFF
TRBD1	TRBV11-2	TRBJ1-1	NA	TGTGCCAGCAGCTTGGACAGGGGGCTCTTGGAAGCTTTCTTT	CASSLDRGLLEAFF
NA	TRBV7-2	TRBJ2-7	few	TGTGCCAGCAGCTCAGGGGCGGGACTTTTTTACGAGCAGTACTTC	CASSSGAGLFYEQYF
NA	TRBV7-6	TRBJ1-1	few	TGTGCCAGCAGCTTAGGATCGGGGGACACTGAAGCTTTCTTT	CASSLGSGDTEAFF
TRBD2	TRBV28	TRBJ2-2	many	TGTGCCAGCAGCCCCCGGGCTAGCGGGAACTACTTGAACACCGGGGAGCTGTTTTTT	CASSPRASGNYLNTGELFF
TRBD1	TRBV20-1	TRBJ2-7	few	TGCAGTGCTAGAGTGTCGGGCAGGGGGTGGGAGCAGTACTTC	CSARVSGRGWEQYF
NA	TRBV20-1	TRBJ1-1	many	TGCAGTGCTAGAGAAACGGAGTGGACTCTGAACACTGAAGCTTTCTTT	CSARETEWTLNTEAFF
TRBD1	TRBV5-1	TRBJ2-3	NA	TGCGCCAGCAGCTTGGCCGAGACAGGGGGCAGGGATACGCAGTATTTT	CASSLAETGGRDTQYF
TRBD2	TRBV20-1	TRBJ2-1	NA	TGCAGTGCTAGAGATATAGCGGGAGGGTTGGATGAGCAGTTCTTC	CSARDIAGGLDEQFF